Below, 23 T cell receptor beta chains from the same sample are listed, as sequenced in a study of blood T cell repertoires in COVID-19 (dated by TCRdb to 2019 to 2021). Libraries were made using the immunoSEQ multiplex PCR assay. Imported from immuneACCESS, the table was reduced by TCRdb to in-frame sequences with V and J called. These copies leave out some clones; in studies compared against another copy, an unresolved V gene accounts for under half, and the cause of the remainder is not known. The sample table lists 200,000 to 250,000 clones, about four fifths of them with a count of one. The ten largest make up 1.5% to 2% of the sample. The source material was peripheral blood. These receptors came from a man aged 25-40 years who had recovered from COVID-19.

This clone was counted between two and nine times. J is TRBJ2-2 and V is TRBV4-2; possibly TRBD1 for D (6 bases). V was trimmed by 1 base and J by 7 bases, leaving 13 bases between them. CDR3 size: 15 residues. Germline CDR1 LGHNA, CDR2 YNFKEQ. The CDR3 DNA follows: TGTGCCAGCAGCCAAGGGGGGCACTGGGGCGGGGAGCTGTTTTTT. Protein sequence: CASSQGGHWGGELFF.

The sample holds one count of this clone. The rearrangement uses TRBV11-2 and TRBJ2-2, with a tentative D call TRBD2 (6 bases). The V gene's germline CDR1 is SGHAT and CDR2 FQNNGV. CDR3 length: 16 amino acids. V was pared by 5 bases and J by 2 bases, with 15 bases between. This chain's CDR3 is CASSQPRAGNTGELFF. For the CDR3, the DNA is TGTGCCAGCAGCCAACCCCGGGCGGGAAACACCGGGGAGCTGTTTTTT.

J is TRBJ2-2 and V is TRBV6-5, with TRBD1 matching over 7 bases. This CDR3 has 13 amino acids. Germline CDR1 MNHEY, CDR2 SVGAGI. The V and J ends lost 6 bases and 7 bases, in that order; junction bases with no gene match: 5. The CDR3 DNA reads TGTGCCAGCAGGCCACAGGGGTACGGGGAGCTGTTTTTT. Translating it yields CASRPQGYGELFF.

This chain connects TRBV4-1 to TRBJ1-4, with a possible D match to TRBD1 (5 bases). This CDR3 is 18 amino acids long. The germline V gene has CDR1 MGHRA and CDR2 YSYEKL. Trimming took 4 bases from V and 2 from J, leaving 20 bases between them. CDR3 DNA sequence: TGCGCCAGCAGCCTAAGAGATGCTTCAGGGTGGACTAATGAAAAACTGTTTTTT. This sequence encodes CASSLRDASGWTNEKLFF.

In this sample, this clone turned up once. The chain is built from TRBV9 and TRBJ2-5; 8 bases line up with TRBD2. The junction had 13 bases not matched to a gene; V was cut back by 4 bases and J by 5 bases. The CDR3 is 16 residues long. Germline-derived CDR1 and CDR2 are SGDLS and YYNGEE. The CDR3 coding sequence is TGTGCCAGCAGCCCCCTCACGGGACTAGATATTGAGACCCAGTACTTC. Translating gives CASSPLTGLDIETQYF.

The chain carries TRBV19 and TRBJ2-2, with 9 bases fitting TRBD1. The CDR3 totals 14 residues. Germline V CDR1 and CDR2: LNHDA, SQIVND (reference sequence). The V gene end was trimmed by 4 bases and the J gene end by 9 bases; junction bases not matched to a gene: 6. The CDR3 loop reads CASSNGQGWRELFF. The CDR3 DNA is TGTGCCAGTAGTAACGGACAGGGGTGGCGGGAGCTGTTTTTT.

CDR3 nucleotides: TGTGCCAGCAGACCCGAACAGGGGATGAACACTGAAGCTTTCTTT. This gives the protein CASRPEQGMNTEAFF. The chain combines TRBV6-5 with TRBJ1-1; 7 positions agree with TRBD1. The CDR3 spans 15 residues. Germline V gene data show CDR1 as MNHEY and CDR2 as SVGAGI. Germline trimming cut 6 bases from V and 0 bases from J; bases unmatched to any gene: 7.

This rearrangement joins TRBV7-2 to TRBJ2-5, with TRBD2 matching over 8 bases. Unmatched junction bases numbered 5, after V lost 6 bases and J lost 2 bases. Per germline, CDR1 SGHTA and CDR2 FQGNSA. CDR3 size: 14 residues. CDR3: CASRRGGTQETQYF. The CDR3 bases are TGTGCCAGCAGACGGGGGGGGACACAAGAGACCCAGTACTTC.

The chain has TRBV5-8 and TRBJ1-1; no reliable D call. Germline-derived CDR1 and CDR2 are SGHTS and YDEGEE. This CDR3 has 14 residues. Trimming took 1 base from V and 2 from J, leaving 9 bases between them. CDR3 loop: CASSLKGRNTEAFF. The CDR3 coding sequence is TGTGCCAGCAGCTTGAAAGGGAGAAACACTGAAGCTTTCTTT.

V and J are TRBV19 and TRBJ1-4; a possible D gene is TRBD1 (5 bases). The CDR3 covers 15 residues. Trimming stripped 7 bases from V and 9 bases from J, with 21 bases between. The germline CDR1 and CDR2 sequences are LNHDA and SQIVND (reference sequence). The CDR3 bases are TGTGCCAGTAACGGAAATCAGGGTGGTAGGAAAAAACTGTTTTTT. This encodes CASNGNQGGRKKLFF.

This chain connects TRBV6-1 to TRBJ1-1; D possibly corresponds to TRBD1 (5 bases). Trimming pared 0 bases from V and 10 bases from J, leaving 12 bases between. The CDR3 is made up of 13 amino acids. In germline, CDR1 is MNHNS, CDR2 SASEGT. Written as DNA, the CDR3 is TGTGCCAGCAGTGAAGCAGAAGGCCAGGGAGCTTTCTTT. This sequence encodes CASSEAEGQGAFF.

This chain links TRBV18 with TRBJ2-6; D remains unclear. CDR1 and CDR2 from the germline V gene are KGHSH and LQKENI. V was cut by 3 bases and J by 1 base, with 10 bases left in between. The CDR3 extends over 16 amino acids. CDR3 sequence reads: CASSPNGLSGANVLTF. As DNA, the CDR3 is TGTGCCAGCTCACCGAATGGGCTATCTGGGGCCAACGTCCTGACTTTC.

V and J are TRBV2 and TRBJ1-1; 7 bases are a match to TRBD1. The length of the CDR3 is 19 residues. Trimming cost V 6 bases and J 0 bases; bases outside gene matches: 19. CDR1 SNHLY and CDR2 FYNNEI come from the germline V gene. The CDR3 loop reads CASRSPLNRYRGVNTEAFF. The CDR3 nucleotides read TGTGCCAGCAGGTCACCCCTTAACAGGTACAGGGGAGTGAACACTGAAGCTTTCTTT.

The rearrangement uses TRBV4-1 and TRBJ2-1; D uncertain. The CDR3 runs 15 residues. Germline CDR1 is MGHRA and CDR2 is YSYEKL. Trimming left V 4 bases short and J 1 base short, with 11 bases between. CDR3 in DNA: TGCGCCAGCAGCCGGAACTACGGGTCCTACAATGAGCAGTTCTTC. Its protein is CASSRNYGSYNEQFF.

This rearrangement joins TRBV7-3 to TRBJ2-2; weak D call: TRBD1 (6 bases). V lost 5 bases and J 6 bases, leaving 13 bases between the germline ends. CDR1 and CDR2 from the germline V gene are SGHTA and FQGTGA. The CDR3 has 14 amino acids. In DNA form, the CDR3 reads TGTGCCAGCAGCCCCGGATCAGGGGCCGGGGAGCTGTTTTTT. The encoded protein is CASSPGSGAGELFF.

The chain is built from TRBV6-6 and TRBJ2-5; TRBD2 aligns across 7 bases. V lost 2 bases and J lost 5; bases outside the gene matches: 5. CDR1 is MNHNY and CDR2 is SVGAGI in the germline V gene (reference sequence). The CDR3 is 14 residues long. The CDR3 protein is CASSYRQGGETQYF. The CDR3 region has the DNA TGTGCCAGCAGTTACCGGCAGGGAGGGGAGACCCAGTACTTC.

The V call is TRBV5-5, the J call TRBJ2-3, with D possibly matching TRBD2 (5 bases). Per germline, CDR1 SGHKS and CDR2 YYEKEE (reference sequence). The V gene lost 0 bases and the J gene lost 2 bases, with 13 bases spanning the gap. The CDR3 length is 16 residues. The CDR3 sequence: CASSLAPGTSTDTQYF. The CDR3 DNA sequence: TGTGCCAGCAGCTTGGCGCCGGGAACCTCCACAGATACGCAGTATTTT.

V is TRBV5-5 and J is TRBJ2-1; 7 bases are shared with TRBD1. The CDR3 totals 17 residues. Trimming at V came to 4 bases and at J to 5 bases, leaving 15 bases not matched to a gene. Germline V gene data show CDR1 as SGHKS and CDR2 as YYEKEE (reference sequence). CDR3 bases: TGTGCCAGCAGCCCATTACAGGGGCTCGGAGGAAACAATGAGCAGTTCTTC. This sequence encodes CASSPLQGLGGNNEQFF.

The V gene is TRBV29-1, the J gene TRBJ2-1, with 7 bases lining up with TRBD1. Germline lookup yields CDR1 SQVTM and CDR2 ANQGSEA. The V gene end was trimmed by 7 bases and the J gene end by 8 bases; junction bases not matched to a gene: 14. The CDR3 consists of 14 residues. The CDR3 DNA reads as TGCAGCGCCCTCCTCGGACAGGACGATCATGAGCAGTTCTTC. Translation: CSALLGQDDHEQFF.

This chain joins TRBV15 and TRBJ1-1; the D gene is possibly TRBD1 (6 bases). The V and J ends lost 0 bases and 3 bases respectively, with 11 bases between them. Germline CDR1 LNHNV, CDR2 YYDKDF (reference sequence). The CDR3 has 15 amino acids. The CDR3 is CATSRDAGADTEAFF. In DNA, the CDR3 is TGTGCCACCAGCAGAGATGCGGGGGCAGACACTGAAGCTTTCTTT.

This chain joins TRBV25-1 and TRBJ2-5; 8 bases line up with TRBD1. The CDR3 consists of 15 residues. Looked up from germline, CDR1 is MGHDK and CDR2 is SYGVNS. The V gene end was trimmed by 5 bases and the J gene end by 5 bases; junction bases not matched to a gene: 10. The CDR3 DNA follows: TGTGCCAGCAGTCCCCATGGCAGGGGGCTCGAGACCCAGTACTTC. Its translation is CASSPHGRGLETQYF.

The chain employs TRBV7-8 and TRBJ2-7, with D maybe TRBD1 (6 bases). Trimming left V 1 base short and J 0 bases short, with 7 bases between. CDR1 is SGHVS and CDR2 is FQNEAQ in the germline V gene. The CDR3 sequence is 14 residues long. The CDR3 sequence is CASSLVDSSYEQYF. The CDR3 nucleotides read TGTGCCAGCAGCTTAGTGGACAGCTCCTACGAGCAGTACTTC.

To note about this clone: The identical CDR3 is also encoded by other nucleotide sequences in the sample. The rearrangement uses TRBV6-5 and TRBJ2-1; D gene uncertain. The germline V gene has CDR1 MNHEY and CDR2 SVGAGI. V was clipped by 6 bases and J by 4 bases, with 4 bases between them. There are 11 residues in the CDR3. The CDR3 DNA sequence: TGTGCCAGCAGCCTTTACAATGAGCAGTTCTTC. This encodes CASSLYNEQFF.